The 6 T cell receptor beta chains given below trace back to one sample, sequenced in a study of blood T cell repertoires in COVID-19 (dated by TCRdb to about 2020). The method behind the library was the immunoSEQ multiplex PCR assay. The source is immuneACCESS, and TCRdb retained only in-frame sequences with V and J called. Part of the clones is not carried over; for the studies checked, unresolved V genes explain less than half of this, and the remainder is unexplained. For this sample there are around 230,000 clones; roughly four fifths appear just once. The ten top clones hold 7.5% to 10% of the sample. The specimen sequenced was PBMCs or T cells enriched from blood (not recorded which). The receptors derive from a man between 35 and 55 years old who had recovered from COVID-19.

This clone was detected once. The chain is built from TRBV18 and TRBJ2-1; no firm D call. The CDR3 has 12 residues. CDR1 and CDR2 from the germline V gene are KGHSH and LQKENI. V lost 3 bases, J lost 7 bases, and 7 bases lay in between. CDR3 protein: CASSPQLNEQFF. Here the CDR3 DNA reads TGTGCCAGCTCACCCCAACTGAATGAGCAGTTCTTC. Full variable domain (outside the CDR3, taken from reference TRBV18 and TRBJ2-1): NAGVMQNPRHLVRRRGQEARLRCSPMKGHSHVYWYRQLPEEGLKFMVYLQKENIIDESGMPKERFSAEFPKEGPSILRIQQVVRGDSAAYFCASSPQLNEQFFGPGTRLTVL.

The chain joins TRBV19 to TRBJ1-2; weak D call: TRBD1 (5 bases). In germline, CDR1 is LNHDA, CDR2 SQIVND (reference sequence). V was shortened by 10 bases and J by 8 bases, with 20 bases between the two germline ends. The CDR3 covers 13 residues. The CDR3 sequence: CATRRRGMEGYTF. The CDR3 bases are TGTGCCACCCGCAGAAGGGGCATGGAGGGCTACACCTTC.

The chain is built from TRBV5-6 and TRBJ2-7; 8 bases align to TRBD2. The V segment lost 5 bases and the J segment 3 bases; nucleotides outside the gene matches: 4. This CDR3 spans 13 amino acids. Germline V CDR1 and CDR2: SGHDT, YYEEEE. The CDR3 coding sequence is TGTGCCAGCAGACGGGAGGGGTACTACGAGCAGTACTTC. Its translation: CASRREGYYEQYF. The full variable domain, rest sourced from reference TRBV5-6 and TRBJ2-7, is DAGVTQSPTHLIKTRGQQVTLRCSPKSGHDTVSWYQQALGQGPQFIFQYYEEEERQRGNFPDRFSGHQFPNYSSELNVNALLLGDSALYLCASRREGYYEQYFGPGTRLTVT.

The V and J genes are TRBV4-1 and TRBJ2-7; D remains ambiguous. V was trimmed by 5 bases and J by 9 bases, leaving 11 bases between them. This CDR3 contains 11 residues. Germline CDR1 MGHRA, CDR2 YSYEKL. Written as DNA, the CDR3 is TGCGCCAGCAGCTGCTGGAGAGGGCAGTACTTC. This gives the protein CASSCWRGQYF.

The table lists this clone with a count of one. This rearrangement joins TRBV18 to TRBJ1-5; TRBD1 aligns across 10 bases. Losses at the gene ends were 3 bases for V and 1 base for J; bases not matched to a gene: 6. Germline CDR1 reads KGHSH; CDR2 reads LQKENI. The CDR3 runs 17 residues. This chain's CDR3 is CASSPGQGSLSNQPQHF. CDR3 nucleotides: TGTGCCAGCTCACCGGGACAGGGGTCGTTAAGCAATCAGCCCCAGCATTTT. Based on the CDR3 plus reference TRBV18 and TRBJ1-5, the full variable domain is NAGVMQNPRHLVRRRGQEARLRCSPMKGHSHVYWYRQLPEEGLKFMVYLQKENIIDESGMPKERFSAEFPKEGPSILRIQQVVRGDSAAYFCASSPGQGSLSNQPQHFGDGTRLSIL.

The chain links TRBV7-9 to TRBJ2-2, with 7 bases that match TRBD2. Losses at the gene ends were 0 bases for V and 6 bases for J; bases not matched to a gene: 4. This CDR3 comprises 15 residues. Germline CDR1 SEHNR, CDR2 FQNEAQ (reference sequence). DNA of the CDR3: TGTGCCAGCAGCTTAGCGGGAGGGCTCGCCGGGGAGCTGTTTTTT. This sequence encodes CASSLAGGLAGELFF. Together with reference TRBV7-9 and TRBJ2-2, the CDR3 gives the full variable domain: DTGVSQNPRHKITKRGQNVTFRCDPISEHNRLYWYRQTLGQGPEFLTYFQNEAQLEKSRLLSDRFSAERPKGSFSTLEIQRTEQGDSAMYLCASSLAGGLAGELFFGEGSRLTVL.